Below, one T cell receptor beta chain is given with its context. The source of the sample is a study of monozygotic twins with inflammatory bowel disease. The CDR3 extends over 13 amino acids. CDR1 is ENHRY, CDR2 SYGVKD, per germline. TCRdb derives one entry per CDR3 protein from the 5' RACE reads, leaving out DNA. In total, the table holds 300,000 to 350,000 distinct CDR3 sequences. The chain carries TRBV10-3 and TRBJ2-5; TCRdb lists TRBD1, though no DNA is available to test this call. This clonotype originated in a human donor with ulcerative colitis or Crohn's disease, or a healthy co-twin of an affected twin (not recorded which). Sequencing used blood. This CDR3 is CAIRGDRQETQYF.